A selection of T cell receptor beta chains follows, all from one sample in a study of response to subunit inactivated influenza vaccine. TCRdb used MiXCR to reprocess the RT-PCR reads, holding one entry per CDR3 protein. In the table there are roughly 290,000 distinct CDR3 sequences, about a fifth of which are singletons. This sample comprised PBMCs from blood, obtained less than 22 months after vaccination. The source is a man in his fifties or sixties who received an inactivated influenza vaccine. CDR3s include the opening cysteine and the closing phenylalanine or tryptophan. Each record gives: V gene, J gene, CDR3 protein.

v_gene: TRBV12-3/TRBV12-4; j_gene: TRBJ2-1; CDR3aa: CASSLTSSGLYNEQFF
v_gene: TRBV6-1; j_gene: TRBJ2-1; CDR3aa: CASSPTMGGLSNEQFF
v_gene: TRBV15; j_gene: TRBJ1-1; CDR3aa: CATSRTPISLQGEAFF
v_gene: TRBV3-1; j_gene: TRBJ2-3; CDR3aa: CASSQKTSSPDTQYF
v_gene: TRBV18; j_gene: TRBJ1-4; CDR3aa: CASSPRGNEKLFF
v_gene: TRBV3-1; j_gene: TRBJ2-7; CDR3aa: CASSRRGGYEQYF
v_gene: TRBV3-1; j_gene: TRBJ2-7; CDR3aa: CASSFWGQGAREQYF
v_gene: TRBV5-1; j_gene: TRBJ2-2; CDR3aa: CASSPTITGNTGELFF
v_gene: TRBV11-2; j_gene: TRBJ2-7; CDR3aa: CASSLVSGRHSYEQYF
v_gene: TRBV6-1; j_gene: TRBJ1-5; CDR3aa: CASSPWTGLDNQAQHF
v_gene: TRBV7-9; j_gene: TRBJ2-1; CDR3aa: CASSSRLPGRWDEQFF
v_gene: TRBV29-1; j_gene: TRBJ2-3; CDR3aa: CSVYRGTDTQYF
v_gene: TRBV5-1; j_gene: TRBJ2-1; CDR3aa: CASSLALAYYNEQFF
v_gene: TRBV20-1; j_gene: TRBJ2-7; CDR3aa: CSAQRGGTYEQYF
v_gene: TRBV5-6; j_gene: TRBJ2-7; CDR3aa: CASNLRGLFYEQYF
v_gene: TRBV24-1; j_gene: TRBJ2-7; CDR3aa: CATAGDSYEQYF
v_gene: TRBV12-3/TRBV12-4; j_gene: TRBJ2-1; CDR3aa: CASSSPVLAGGYNEQFF
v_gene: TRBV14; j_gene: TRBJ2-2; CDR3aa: CASSHRRQNTGELFF
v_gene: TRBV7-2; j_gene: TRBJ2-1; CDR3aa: CASSPWGTYSSYNEQFF
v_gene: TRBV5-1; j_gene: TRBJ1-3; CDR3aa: CASSLRGQGVIETGNTIYF
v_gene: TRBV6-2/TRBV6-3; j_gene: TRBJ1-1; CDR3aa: CASSYEEGLTNTEAFF
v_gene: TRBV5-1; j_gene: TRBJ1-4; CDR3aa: CASSLVGQGSEKLFF
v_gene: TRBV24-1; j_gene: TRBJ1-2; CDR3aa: CATSDPSRADYGYTF
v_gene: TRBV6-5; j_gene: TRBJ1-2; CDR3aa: CASSYSPAGGRYGYTF
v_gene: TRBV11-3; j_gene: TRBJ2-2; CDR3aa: CASSDRITGELFF
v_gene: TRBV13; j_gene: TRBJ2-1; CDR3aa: CASSQSSPKNEQFF
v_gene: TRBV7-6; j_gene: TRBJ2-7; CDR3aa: CASSTGQGIYYEQYF
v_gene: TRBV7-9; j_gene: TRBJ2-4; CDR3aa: CASSSGLAKNIQYF
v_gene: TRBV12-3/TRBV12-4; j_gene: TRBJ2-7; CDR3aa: CASSHNKNSYEQYF